This TCR beta chain was captured in a study of CD8 T cells in ankylosing spondylitis. Worth noting for this clonotype: Antigen: not known.

Points from the study as a whole: Characteristic of ankylosing spondylitis blood, it appeared, was a TCR beta motif comprising roughly eight highly homologous variants.

TCRdb reprocessed the 5' RACE reads with MiXCR, giving one entry per CDR3 protein. The sample shows some 450,000 distinct CDR3 sequences, 17% of them seen only once. The CDR3 totals 16 residues. Germline CDR1 and CDR2: SGHVS and FQNEAQ. Germline trimming cut 1 base from V and 0 bases from J; bases unmatched to any gene: 4. The gene calls are TRBV7-8 and TRBJ1-2; 8 nucleotides match TRBD1. This clonotype originated in a male donor with ankylosing spondylitis. The sequenced sample consisted of blood, either unsorted or a sorted T cell fraction (not recorded which). The CDR3 spells CASSLGDRSANYGYTF. As DNA, the CDR3 is TGTGCCAGCAGCTTAGGGGACAGGTCCGCTAACTATGGCTACACCTTC.